This T cell receptor beta chain was retrieved from a study of shared clonotypes between healthy human individuals. The germline gives CDR1 LGHNT, CDR2 FRNRAP. The CDR3 contains 13 residues. Trimming stripped 1 base from V and 4 bases from J, with 6 bases between. Genomic DNA, for the unsorted samples, came from some 100 million PBMCs. This clone has just one count. Deep was the level at which the assay was run. Every immunoSEQ plate was one replicate of a subset's evenly spread DNA. In the authors' workflow: Filtering differed since immunoSEQ provided only junctions, with no quality scores. The table came from immunoSEQ multiplex PCR; TCRdb's copy has only in-frame clones and leaves some out. That table gives V, J and clone size, and the DNA gave D and trimming. The sample includes about 510,000 clones, roughly 79% seen only once; the top ten take under 15%.

The sequence came from a woman in her thirties or forties in good health. Some clones in this sample may be carry-over from other donors' samples. The chain recombines TRBV12-5 with TRBJ2-3, with D unresolved. Sequenced sample: PBMCs. The CDR3 bases are TGTGCTAGTGGTTTGGCCTTATCAGATACGCAGTATTTT. Protein sequence: CASGLALSDTQYF. Using reference TRBV12-5 and TRBJ2-3 for the parts outside the CDR3, the full variable domain is DARVTQTPRHKVTEMGQEVTMRCQPILGHNTVFWYRQTMMQGLELLAYFRNRAPLDDSGMPKDRFSAEMPDATLATLKIQPSEPRDSAVYFCASGLALSDTQYFGPGTRLTVL.